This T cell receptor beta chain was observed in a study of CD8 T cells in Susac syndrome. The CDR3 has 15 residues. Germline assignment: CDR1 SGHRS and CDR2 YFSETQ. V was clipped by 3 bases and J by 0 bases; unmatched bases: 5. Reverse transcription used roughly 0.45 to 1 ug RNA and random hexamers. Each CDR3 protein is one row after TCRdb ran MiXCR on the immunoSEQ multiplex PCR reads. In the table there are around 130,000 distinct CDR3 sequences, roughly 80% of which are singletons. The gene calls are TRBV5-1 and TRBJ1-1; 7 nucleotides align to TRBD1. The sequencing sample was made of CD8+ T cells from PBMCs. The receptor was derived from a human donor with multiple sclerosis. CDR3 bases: TGCGCCAGCAGCTGGGACAGCCCCATGAACACTGAAGCTTTCTTT. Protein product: CASSWDSPMNTEAFF.